The 30 T cell receptor beta chains in this list originate from one sample, sequenced in a study of control samples from healthy donors and cancer patients. Produced via immunoSEQ multiplex PCR; TCRdb's table is partial and in-frame only. The top ten clones hold around 6.8% of a sample with 350,000 to 450,000 clones, about nine tenths of them seen once. What was sequenced was PBMCs. These receptor sequences come from a man aged 40-49 years with head and neck cancer.

On this clone itself: The junction shows a germline mismatch at one end, possibly a read error. The rearrangement joins TRBV7-8 to TRBJ1-5; D gene unclear. Germline V lookup: CDR1 SGHVS, CDR2 FQNEAQ. This CDR3 comprises 14 residues. For the CDR3, the DNA is TGTGCCAGCAGTTTAGACGGTGACAATCAGCCCCAGCATTTT. As protein: CASSLDGDNQPQHF.

V usage is TRBV12-3 or TRBV12-4 and J usage is TRBJ1-1; no clear D gene. This CDR3 contains 12 residues. V was clipped by 3 bases and J by 5 bases, with 7 bases between them. The CDR3 sequence: CASSFPRTEAFF. CDR3 sequence (DNA): TGTGCCAGCAGTTTCCCCCGAACTGAAGCTTTCTTT.

V is TRBV30 and J is TRBJ2-7, with D uncertain. The CDR3 sequence is 14 residues long. V dropped 0 bases and J dropped 2 bases, with 11 bases sitting between them. The germline gives CDR1 GTSNPN, CDR2 SVGIG (reference sequence). As DNA, the CDR3 is TGTGCCTGGAGTGTACTTGCACCTGCCTACGAGCAGTACTTC. Amino acids: CAWSVLAPAYEQYF. Filled out from reference TRBV30 and TRBJ2-7, the complete variable domain reads SQTIHQWPATLVQPVGSPLSLECTVEGTSNPNLYWYRQAAGRGLQLLFYSVGIGQISSEVPQNLSASRPQDRQFILSSKKLLLSDSGFYLCAWSVLAPAYEQYFGPGTRLTVT.

V gene TRBV30 combines with J gene TRBJ2-7; tentative D call: TRBD1 (5 bases). Germline CDR1 GTSNPN, CDR2 SVGIG (reference sequence). V lost 2 bases and J lost 6, with 11 bases in between. There are 12 residues in the CDR3. The CDR3 bases are TGTGCCTGGAGTAAAGGGGTTGGCGAGCAGTACTTC. It translates to CAWSKGVGEQYF.

This chain connects TRBV4-2 to TRBJ1-2, with 11 nucleotides matching TRBD1. Germline lookup yields CDR1 LGHNA and CDR2 YNFKEQ. Germline trimming cut 0 bases from V and 7 bases from J; bases unmatched to any gene: 7. The CDR3 has 16 residues. This chain's CDR3 is CASSQDPDRGLGGYTF. The CDR3 DNA follows: TGTGCCAGCAGCCAAGATCCGGACAGGGGGCTAGGTGGCTACACCTTC.

This chain joins TRBV18 and TRBJ1-1; TRBD1 might be the D (5 bases). Germline V gene lookup returns CDR1 KGHSH and CDR2 LQKENI. The CDR3 sequence is 13 residues long. The V end was cut by 6 bases, the J end by 2 bases, with 10 bases between. CDR3 protein: CASSQTENTEAFF. CDR3 coding DNA: TGTGCCAGCTCGCAGACAGAAAACACTGAAGCTTTCTTT.

This chain joins TRBV27 and TRBJ2-7; weak D call: TRBD2 (6 bases). The CDR3 length is 15 residues. CDR1 and CDR2 from the germline V gene are MNHEY and SMNVEV (reference sequence). Trimming cost V 2 bases and J 7 bases, with 18 bases left between them. As DNA, the CDR3 is TGTGCCAGCAGTTTAGTCCAGGGAGGACCGGGAGAGCAGTACTTC. This translates into CASSLVQGGPGEQYF.

The V call is TRBV5-1, the J call TRBJ2-6; D possibly corresponds to TRBD1 (5 bases). Trimming cost V 1 base and J 0 bases, with 17 bases left between them. Germline V gene lookup returns CDR1 SGHRS and CDR2 YFSETQ. The CDR3 sequence is 19 residues long. CDR3 coding DNA: TGCGCCAGCAGCTTGTCAAGGACATCCGACCGCTCTGGGGCCAACGTCCTGACTTTC. Amino acids: CASSLSRTSDRSGANVLTF.

The chain links TRBV14 to TRBJ2-7, with TRBD2 matching over 7 bases. Trimming took 4 bases from V and 1 from J; bases not matched to a gene: 7. Germline CDR1 SGHDN, CDR2 FVKESK. The CDR3 extends over 15 amino acids. CDR3 sequence (DNA): TGTGCCAGCAGCCTCGGAGCGGGGAGTTCCTACGAGCAGTACTTC. It is translated as CASSLGAGSSYEQYF.

This clone was recorded only once. This chain uses TRBV29-1 with TRBJ1-1; perhaps TRBD1 as D (6 bases). The CDR3 has 13 residues. Germline loops: CDR1 SQVTM, CDR2 ANQGSEA. The V end lost 6 bases, the J end lost 2 bases, and 13 bases lay between the germline ends. This CDR3 is CSVTTGPNTEAFF. The DNA of the CDR3 is TGCAGCGTAACGACAGGACCTAACACTGAAGCTTTCTTT.

The CDR3 DNA reads as TGTGCCAGCAAAGGGATAATGAACACTGAAGCTTTCTTT. Its protein product is CASKGIMNTEAFF. The rearrangement joins TRBV12-3 or TRBV12-4 to TRBJ1-1; D is unresolved. The germline V and J ends were trimmed by 7 bases and 0 bases, with 9 bases remaining between them. There are 13 residues in the CDR3.

The rearrangement joins TRBV6-2 or TRBV6-3 to TRBJ2-7, with a possible D match to TRBD2 (7 bases). Germline loops: CDR1 MNHEY, CDR2 SVGEGT. Trimming took off 5 bases at V and 0 bases at J, with 17 bases between the two ends. The CDR3 has 16 amino acids. The CDR3 loop reads CASSPRWGGPSYEQYF. The CDR3 coding sequence is TGTGCCAGCAGTCCCAGATGGGGGGGCCCCTCCTACGAGCAGTACTTC.

The chain carries TRBV20-1 and TRBJ2-1, with no clear D. The CDR3 runs 11 residues. V lost 6 bases, J lost 4 bases, and 7 bases lay in between. Germline assignment: CDR1 DFQATT and CDR2 SNEGSKA (reference sequence). This chain's CDR3 is CSANVYNEQFF. CDR3 nucleotides: TGCAGTGCCAATGTATACAATGAGCAGTTCTTC.

V and J are TRBV7-2 and TRBJ1-2; no definite D call. Trimming cost V 1 base and J 4 bases, with 10 bases left between them. Germline-derived CDR1 and CDR2 are SGHTA and FQGNSA. The CDR3 extends over 14 amino acids. Here the CDR3 reads CASSLDPTSYGYTF. CDR3 nucleotides: TGTGCCAGCAGCTTAGATCCCACGTCCTATGGCTACACCTTC.

This clone showed up just once. The chain uses TRBV27 and TRBJ2-7; D is perhaps TRBD1 (6 bases). Germline CDR1 reads MNHEY; CDR2 reads SMNVEV (reference sequence). This CDR3 spans 14 amino acids. V was clipped by 5 bases and J by 0 bases, with 11 bases between them. The CDR3 DNA is TGTGCCAGCAGTCCCCGGGACAACTCCTACGAGCAGTACTTC. Amino acid sequence: CASSPRDNSYEQYF.

The chain couples TRBV10-1 to TRBJ2-5; no firm D call. CDR3 length equals 13 residues. Germline values: CDR1 WNHNN, CDR2 SYGVQD (reference sequence). V was trimmed by 0 bases and J by 4 bases, leaving 6 bases between them. The CDR3 loop reads CASSESILETQYF. The CDR3, as DNA: TGCGCCAGCAGTGAGTCGATTTTAGAGACCCAGTACTTC.

This chain uses TRBV19 with TRBJ2-7, with D unclear. This CDR3 spans 13 amino acids. Germline V gene lookup returns CDR1 LNHDA and CDR2 SQIVND (reference sequence). V dropped 0 bases and J dropped 4 bases, with 7 bases sitting between them. The CDR3 region has the DNA TGTGCCAGTAGTATAGACGGGCGATACGAGCAGTACTTC. It is translated as CASSIDGRYEQYF.

The chain employs TRBV5-1 and TRBJ2-7; D gene uncertain. Between the trimmed V and J ends, which lost 3 bases and 2 bases, there was a span of 3 bases. Germline values: CDR1 SGHRS, CDR2 YFSETQ. The CDR3 is 11 residues long. As DNA, the CDR3 is TGCGCCAGCAGCTCGACCTACGAGCAGTACTTC. This gives the protein CASSSTYEQYF.

The chain carries TRBV6-1 and TRBJ2-1; no definite D call. The CDR3 totals 15 residues. Germline CDR1 reads MNHNS; CDR2 reads SASEGT. V shed 0 bases and J shed 6 bases, with 12 bases lying between them. CDR3 nucleotide sequence: TGTGCCAGCAGTGAAGCGCTTAGGGCCACCAATGAGCAGTTCTTC. It codes for CASSEALRATNEQFF.

The rearrangement uses TRBV4-2 and TRBJ1-1, with D tentatively TRBD1 (5 bases). The germline V gene has CDR1 LGHNA and CDR2 YNFKEQ. Trimming stripped 1 base from V and 1 base from J, with 10 bases between. This CDR3 contains 15 residues. CDR3: CASSQVTGSNTEAFF. As DNA, the CDR3 is TGTGCCAGCAGCCAAGTTACAGGTTCGAACACTGAAGCTTTCTTT.

The chain links TRBV5-6 to TRBJ2-4; D unclear. There are 12 residues in the CDR3. Trimming left V 0 bases short and J 2 bases short, with 0 bases between. Germline V gene lookup returns CDR1 SGHDT and CDR2 YYEEEE. CDR3 in DNA: TGTGCCAGCAGCTTGGCCAAAAACATTCAGTACTTC. Translated: CASSLAKNIQYF.

The V gene is TRBV4-2, the J gene TRBJ1-5, with D unclear. The CDR3 is made up of 12 amino acids. Germline V gene lookup returns CDR1 LGHNA and CDR2 YNFKEQ. The germline V and J ends were trimmed by 4 bases and 6 bases, with 7 bases remaining between them. The CDR3 region is CASSPSGQPQHF. The CDR3 nucleotides are TGTGCCAGCAGCCCCTCGGGTCAGCCCCAGCATTTT.

The count of this clone is one. The chain recombines TRBV28 with TRBJ2-7; D gene unclear. This CDR3 has 12 residues. Deletions cut 5 bases from V and 3 bases from J, with 8 bases between. Germline values: CDR1 MDHEN, CDR2 SYDVKM. Here the CDR3 DNA reads TGTGCCAGCAGTCTTTTAGACTACGAGCAGTACTTC. Encoded protein: CASSLLDYEQYF.

The V and J genes are TRBV3-1 (or the pseudogene TRBV3-2) and TRBJ2-3; D perhaps matches TRBD2 (6 bases). Trimming stripped 0 bases from V and 2 bases from J, with 12 bases between. The CDR3 runs 16 residues. The germline gives CDR1 LGHDT, CDR2 YNNKEL (reference sequence). For the CDR3, the DNA is TGTGCCAGCAGCCAAGATCCGGGACTTACCACAGATACGCAGTATTTT. Translated: CASSQDPGLTTDTQYF.

V usage is TRBV24-1 and J usage is TRBJ1-5; tentatively, D is TRBD1 (5 bases). Germline V gives CDR1 KGHDR, CDR2 SFDVKD. Trimming left V 4 bases short and J 7 bases short, with 19 bases between. The CDR3 is 16 residues long. The CDR3 DNA reads TGTGCCACCAGTGACCGGGACGGGAGGGATTGGCAGCCCCAGCATTTT. It specifies CATSDRDGRDWQPQHF.

Note on this clone: Because it lacks the conserved phenylalanine or tryptophan at the end, this CDR3 is likely a read error. The DNA is left out, because the CDR3 cannot be placed on it with certainty; the CDR3 is given as TCRdb lists it. The J gene is TRBJ1-1, the V gene TRBV6-5; TRBD1, the table's D call, lacks a check against the DNA. Germline V CDR1 and CDR2: MNHEY, SVGAGI. The CDR3 numbers 15 amino acids, ends counted. CDR3 sequence: CASSFGTAGSAEPFL.

The genes are TRBV11-2 and TRBJ2-5, with 9 bases aligning to TRBD2. Germline V gene lookup returns CDR1 SGHAT and CDR2 FQNNGV. J lost 0 bases, V lost 4 bases, and 6 bases had no gene match. This CDR3 is 16 amino acids long. CDR3: CASSSRLAAYQETQYF. CDR3 in DNA: TGTGCCAGCAGCTCACGACTAGCGGCGTACCAAGAGACCCAGTACTTC.

The chain links TRBV15 to TRBJ2-1, with unresolved D. This CDR3 is 14 amino acids long. CDR1 is LNHNV and CDR2 is YYDKDF in the germline V gene (reference sequence). V was trimmed by 1 base and J by 5 bases, leaving 9 bases between them. CDR3 loop: CATSRAGGDNEQFF. As DNA, the CDR3 is TGTGCCACCAGCAGAGCAGGTGGGGACAATGAGCAGTTCTTC. Full variable domain (rest looked up from reference TRBV15 and TRBJ2-1): DAMVIQNPRYQVTQFGKPVTLSCSQTLNHNVMYWYQQKSSQAPKLLFHYYDKDFNNEADTPDNFQSRRPNTSFCFLDIRSPGLGDTAMYLCATSRAGGDNEQFFGPGTRLTVL.

This chain joins TRBV6-2 or TRBV6-3 and TRBJ2-1; TRBD2 matches at 15 bases. The germline gives CDR1 MNHEY, CDR2 SVGEGT. V trimming: 5 bases; J trimming: 12 bases; junction bases outside the gene matches: 5. CDR3 length equals 14 residues. The CDR3 loop is CASSPGLAGGTQFF. The CDR3 bases are TGTGCCAGCAGTCCCGGACTAGCGGGAGGGACGCAGTTCTTC.

The genes are TRBV6-5 and TRBJ2-4; TRBD1 aligns across 9 bases. The length of the CDR3 is 14 residues. Germline V gene lookup returns CDR1 MNHEY and CDR2 SVGAGI. V lost 4 bases to trimming and J lost 5 bases; unmatched junction nucleotides: 3. The CDR3 here is CASSSDRGQNIQYF. CDR3 bases: TGTGCCAGCAGTTCGGACAGGGGCCAAAACATTCAGTACTTC.